This T cell receptor beta chain was profiled in a study of PD-1 blockade in mismatch repair-deficient tumors. As for the study in general: Patients had 12 mismatch repair-deficient cancer types, all previously treated and progressing. General study results and limits: Rapid post-treatment expansion, then contraction, generally preceding radiologic response, marked tumor-resident clones.

The data were produced by immunoSEQ multiplex PCR, yet TCRdb's version contains in-frame clones alone and is incomplete. The sample has 60,000 to 75,000 clones; approximately 88% are singletons. For this clone: Its specificity is unknown.

Between the trimmed V and J ends, which lost 1 base and 0 bases, there was a span of 10 bases. Per the germline V gene, CDR1 is MNHEY and CDR2 is SMNVEV (reference sequence). The CDR3 is 15 residues long. The sequences come from peripheral blood, collected 52 weeks after starting pembrolizumab. The V call is TRBV27, the J call TRBJ2-7; no definite D call. The receptor comes from an adult with mismatch repair-deficient cancer. CDR3: CASSLLGSLSYEQYF. CDR3 nucleotide sequence: TGTGCCAGCAGTTTATTGGGGTCCCTCTCCTACGAGCAGTACTTC.